Detailed here is one T cell receptor beta chain. This CDR3 comprises 13 residues. The V end lost 5 bases, the J end lost 3 bases, and 10 bases lay between the germline ends. Germline assignment: CDR1 MGHDK and CDR2 SYGVNS. These data belong to a study of blood T cell repertoires in COVID-19. Looking at the study overall: Whether acute or convalescent, the COVID-19 samples came from the United States, Italy and Spain.

Here immunoSEQ multiplex PCR was the method, and the copy in TCRdb shows in-frame clones only, minus some. Seen here are around 200,000 clones, roughly nine tenths observed once, and the top ten hold about 1.1%. The rearrangement uses TRBV25-1 and TRBJ1-2; TRBD1 is a possible D gene (6 bases). The specimen was peripheral blood. The source of this sequence is a man aged 25 to 40 with acute or convalescent COVID-19. For the CDR3, the DNA is TGTGCCAGCAGTTGGGCAGGGGACTATGGCTACACCTTC. This sequence encodes CASSWAGDYGYTF.